This T cell receptor (beta chain) was recorded in a study of PD-1 blockade in classical Hodgkin lymphoma. Germline V CDR1 and CDR2: SGHAT, FQNNGV. The CDR3 is 12 amino acids. V was clipped by 11 bases and J by 1 base, with 11 bases between them. Assay: immunoSEQ multiplex PCR; the TCRdb copy retains only in-frame clones and omits some. The top ten hold around 15% of the sample, which has approximately 50,000 clones, around 78% seen once. All trial patients relapsed after autologous stem cell transplantation. The starting material was peripheral blood mononuclear cells (PBMCs), obtained before the second cycle of nivolumab. This clonotype was obtained from a human donor with classical Hodgkin lymphoma. The chain recombines TRBV11-2 with TRBJ1-1, with D tentatively TRBD1 (6 bases). The CDR3 is CAAKGQNTEAFF. CDR3 DNA: TGTGCCGCTAAGGGACAGAACACTGAAGCTTTCTTT. The variable domain in full, with the rest retrieved from reference TRBV11-2 and TRBJ1-1, is EAGVAQSPRYKIIEKRQSVAFWCNPISGHATLYWYQQILGQGPKLLIQFQNNGVVDDSQLPKDRFSAERLKGVDSTLKIQPAKLEDSAVYLCAAKGQNTEAFFGQGTRLTVV.